The text below deals with one T cell receptor (beta chain). No antigen is known for it. The V end lost 3 bases, the J end lost 7 bases, and 18 bases lay between the germline ends. This CDR3 is 15 amino acids long. Germline loops: CDR1 SNHLY, CDR2 FYNNEI. Clones were sequenced by immunoSEQ multiplex PCR, and TCRdb holds only the in-frame ones, with some missing. Of under 55,000 clones listed, 65% to 85% are singletons. This sample was taken from a study of OX40 agonist ivuxolimab in advanced cancers. Study in general: Prior anti-PD-1, anti-PD-L1 or anti-CTLA-4 therapy did not bar entry, and approximately 40% had some. Three dose-escalation patients had partial responses: one with hepatocellular carcinoma and two with cutaneous melanoma. Study-level results: Certain nonresponders additionally had low normalized T-cell clonal expansion.

Anyone with autoimmune disease history or systemic immunosuppression was excluded. The sample consisted of CD4+ or CD8+ T cells sorted from blood, taken in a trial of the OX40 agonist ivuxolimab. The TCR comes from an adult with an advanced solid tumor such as melanoma, head and neck, liver or kidney cancer. The rearrangement joins TRBV2 to TRBJ1-2; D uncertain. CDR3 loop: CASSDSKGAIGGYTF. The DNA of the CDR3 is TGTGCCAGCAGTGATTCGAAGGGCGCTATTGGTGGCTACACCTTC.